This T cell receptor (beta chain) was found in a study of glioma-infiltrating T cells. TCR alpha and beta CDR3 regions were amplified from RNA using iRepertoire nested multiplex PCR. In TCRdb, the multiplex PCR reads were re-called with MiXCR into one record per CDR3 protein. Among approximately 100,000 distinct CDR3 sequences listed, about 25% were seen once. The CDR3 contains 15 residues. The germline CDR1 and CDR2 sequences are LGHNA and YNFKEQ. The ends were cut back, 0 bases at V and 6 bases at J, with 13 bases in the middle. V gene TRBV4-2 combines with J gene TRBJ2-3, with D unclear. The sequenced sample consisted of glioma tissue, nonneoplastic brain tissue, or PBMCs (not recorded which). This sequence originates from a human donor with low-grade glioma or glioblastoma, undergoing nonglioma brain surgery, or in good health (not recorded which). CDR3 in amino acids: CASSQDRTPRDTQYF. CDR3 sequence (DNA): TGTGCCAGCAGCCAAGATCGCACGCCCCGCGATACGCAGTATTTT.